This T cell receptor beta chain was obtained from a study of T cell clonality in common variable immunodeficiency. V shed 1 base, J shed 4 bases, and the junction held 4 bases outside the gene matches. CDR1 and CDR2 (germline): GTSNPN, SVGIG (reference sequence). The CDR3 sequence is 13 residues long. In its sample, this clone was seen many times. The observed sequence ends 3 residues before the CDR3 terminus, with the missing tail filled in from the germline J gene. Equal genomic DNA amounts from CVID and control samples were sequenced. Repertoires were generated with immunoSEQ multiplex PCR, while TCRdb's copy carries only in-frame clones and drops some. This sample has about 43,000 clones, each found more than once.

The chain carries TRBV30 and TRBJ2-7; 7 bases align to TRBD1. Sequenced material: peripheral blood mononuclear cells. The origin of this receptor is a person aged 18 to 70 in good health. The CDR3 region is CAWSETGFYEQYF. The CDR3 DNA, read in part, is TGTGCCTGGAGTGAGACAGGGTTTTACGAG.